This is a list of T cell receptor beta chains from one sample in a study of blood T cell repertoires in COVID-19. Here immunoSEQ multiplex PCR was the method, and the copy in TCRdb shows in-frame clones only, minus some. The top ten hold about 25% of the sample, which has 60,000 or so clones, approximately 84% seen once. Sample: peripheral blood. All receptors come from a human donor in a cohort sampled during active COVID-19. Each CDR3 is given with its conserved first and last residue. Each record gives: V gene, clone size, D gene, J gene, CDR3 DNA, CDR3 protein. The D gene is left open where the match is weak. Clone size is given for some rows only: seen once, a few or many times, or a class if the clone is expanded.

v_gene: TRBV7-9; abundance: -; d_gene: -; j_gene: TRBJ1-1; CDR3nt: TGTGCCAGCAGCTTAGCACAGGTCATGAACACTGAAGCTTTCTTT; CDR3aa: CASSLAQVMNTEAFF
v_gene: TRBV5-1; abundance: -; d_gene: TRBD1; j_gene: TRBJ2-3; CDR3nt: TGCGCCAGCAGCTTGGCAATCAGGACAGGGGAGGATACGCAGTATTTT; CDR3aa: CASSLAIRTGEDTQYF
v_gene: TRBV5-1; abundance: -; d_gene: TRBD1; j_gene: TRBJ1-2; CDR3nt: TGCGCCAGCAGTCCGGGACAGGGGGCCCTGGGGGGCTACACCTTC; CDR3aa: CASSPGQGALGGYTF
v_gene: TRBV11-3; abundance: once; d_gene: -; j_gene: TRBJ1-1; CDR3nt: TGTGCCAGCAGCTTAGGCAGTCCGGGTACTGAAGCTTTCTTT; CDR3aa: CASSLGSPGTEAFF
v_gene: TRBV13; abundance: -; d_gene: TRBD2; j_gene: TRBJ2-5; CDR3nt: TGTGCCAGCAGCTTGCTTCTAGCGGGAGGGCCCAACCAAGAGACCCAGTACTTC; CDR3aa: CASSLLLAGGPNQETQYF
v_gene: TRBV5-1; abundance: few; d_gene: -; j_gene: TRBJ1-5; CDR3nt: TGCGCCAGCAGCTTGGTTGTCGGGGGAGTCCAGCATTTT; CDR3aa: CASSLVVGGVQHF
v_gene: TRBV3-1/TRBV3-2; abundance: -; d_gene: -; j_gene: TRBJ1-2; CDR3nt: TGTGCCAGCAGCCAAGGGGCTTCGGGCTACACCTTC; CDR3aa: CASSQGASGYTF
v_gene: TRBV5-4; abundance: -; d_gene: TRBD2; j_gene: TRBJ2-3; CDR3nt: TGTGCCAGCAGCTTGGAAGGCGGGGGGGTAGCAGATACGCAGTATTTT; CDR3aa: CASSLEGGGVADTQYF
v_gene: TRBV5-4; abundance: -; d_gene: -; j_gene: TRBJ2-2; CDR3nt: TGTGCCAGCAGCTTGATCGGGGGGCGGGGCACCGGGGAGCTGTTTTTT; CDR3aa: CASSLIGGRGTGELFF
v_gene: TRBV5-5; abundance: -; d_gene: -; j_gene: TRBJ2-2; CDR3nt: TGTGCCAGCACCCTTGACAGACACACCGGGGAGCTGTTTTTT; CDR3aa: CASTLDRHTGELFF
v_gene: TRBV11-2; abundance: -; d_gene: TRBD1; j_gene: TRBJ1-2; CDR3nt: TGTGCCAGCAGCTTCCCCAGACAGGGTGACTATGGCTACACCTTC; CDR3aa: CASSFPRQGDYGYTF
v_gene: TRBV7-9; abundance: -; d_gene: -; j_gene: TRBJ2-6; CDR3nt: TGTGCCAGCAGCCAGGGCTCTGGGGCCAACGTCCTGACTTTC; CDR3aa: CASSQGSGANVLTF
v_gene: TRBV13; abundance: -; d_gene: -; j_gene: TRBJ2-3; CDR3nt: TGTGCCAGCAGCCCGCCTAGCGAGGATACGCAGTATTTT; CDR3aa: CASSPPSEDTQYF
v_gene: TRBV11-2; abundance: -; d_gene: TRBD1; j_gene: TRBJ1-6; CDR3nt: TGTGCCAGCAGCGGACAGGTCCGGGATTCACCCCTCCACTTT; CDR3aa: CASSGQVRDSPLHF
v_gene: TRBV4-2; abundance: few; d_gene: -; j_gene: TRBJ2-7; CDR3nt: TGTGCCAGCAGCCAGTCTTACGAGCAGTACTTC; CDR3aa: CASSQSYEQYF
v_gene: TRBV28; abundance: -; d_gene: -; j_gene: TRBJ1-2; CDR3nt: TGTGCCAGCAGAACGAGGGGGGGGACCTATGGCTACACCTTC; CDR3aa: CASRTRGGTYGYTF
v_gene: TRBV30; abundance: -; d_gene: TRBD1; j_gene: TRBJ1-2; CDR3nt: TGTGCCTGGAAGAAACAGGGGGCGGTGGTGGGTGGCTACACCTTC; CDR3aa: CAWKKQGAVVGGYTF
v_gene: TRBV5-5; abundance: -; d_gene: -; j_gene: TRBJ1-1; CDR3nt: TGTGCCAGCTATGGGTCGGGAGGAGTCACTGAAGCTTTCTTT; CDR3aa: CASYGSGGVTEAFF
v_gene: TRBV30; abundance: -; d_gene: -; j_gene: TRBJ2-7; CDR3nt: TGTGCCTGGAGGAAGGCAGGGTTGTTTTACGAGCAGTACTTC; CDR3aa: CAWRKAGLFYEQYF
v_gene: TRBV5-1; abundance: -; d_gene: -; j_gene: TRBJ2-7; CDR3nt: TGCGCCAGCAGCCCAGGGGGGCTAGCAGGCGACTACGAGCAGTACTTC; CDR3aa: CASSPGGLAGDYEQYF
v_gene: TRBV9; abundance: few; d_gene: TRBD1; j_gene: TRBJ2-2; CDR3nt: TGTGCCAGCAGCAACAGACAGGGATCCACCGGGGAGCTGTTTTTT; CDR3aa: CASSNRQGSTGELFF
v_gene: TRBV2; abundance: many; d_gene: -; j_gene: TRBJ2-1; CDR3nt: TGTGCCAGCAGTATCGGAGCGCCGACCTACAATGAGCAGTTCTTC; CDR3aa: CASSIGAPTYNEQFF
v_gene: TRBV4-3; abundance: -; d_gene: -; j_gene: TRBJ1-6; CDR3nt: TGCGCCAGCAGCCAAGTCGACAGATATTCACCCCTCCACTTT; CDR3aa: CASSQVDRYSPLHF
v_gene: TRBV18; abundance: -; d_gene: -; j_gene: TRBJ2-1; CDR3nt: TGTGCCAGCTCTCCGCAGGGTTCCTACAATGAGCAGTTCTTC; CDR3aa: CASSPQGSYNEQFF
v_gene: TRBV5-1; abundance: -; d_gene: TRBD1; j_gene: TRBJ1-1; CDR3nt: TGCGCCAGCAGCACCGAGACAGGGTACAGAGCTTTCTTT; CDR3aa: CASSTETGYRAFF
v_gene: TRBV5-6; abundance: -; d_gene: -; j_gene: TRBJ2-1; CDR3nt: TGTGCCAGCAGCTTGACGGACAATGAGCAGTTCTTC; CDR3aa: CASSLTDNEQFF
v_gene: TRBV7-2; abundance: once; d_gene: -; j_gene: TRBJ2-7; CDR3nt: TGTGCCAGCAGCTTAGCCTCGGGGAGACAGTACTTC; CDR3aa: CASSLASGRQYF
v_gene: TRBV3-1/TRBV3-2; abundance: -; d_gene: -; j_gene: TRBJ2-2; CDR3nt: TGTGCCAGCAGCCAGGCCGGGACACACACCGGGGAGCTGTTTTTT; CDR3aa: CASSQAGTHTGELFF
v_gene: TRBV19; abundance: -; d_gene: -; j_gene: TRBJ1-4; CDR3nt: TGTGCCAGTAGCACCCCCAGGGAGGCCTCGAATGAAAAACTGTTTTTT; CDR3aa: CASSTPREASNEKLFF
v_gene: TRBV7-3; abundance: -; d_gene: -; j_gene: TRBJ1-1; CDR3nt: TGTGCCAGCAGCGTCACAGTGAACACTGAAGCTTTCTTT; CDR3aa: CASSVTVNTEAFF
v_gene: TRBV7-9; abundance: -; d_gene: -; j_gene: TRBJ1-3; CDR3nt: TGTGCCAGCAGCACCATTGGGGACTTCTCCGGAAACACCATATATTTT; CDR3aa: CASSTIGDFSGNTIYF
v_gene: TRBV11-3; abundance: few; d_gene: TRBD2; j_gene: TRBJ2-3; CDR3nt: TGTGCCAGCAGCTTTCCCGGGACTAGCGGGGGGACTAACCCGGCAGATACGCAGTATTTT; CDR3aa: CASSFPGTSGGTNPADTQYF
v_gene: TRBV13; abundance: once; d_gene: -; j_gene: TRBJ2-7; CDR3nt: TGTGCCAGCAGCCCCCGACTAGGGAAATACGAGCAGTACTTC; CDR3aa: CASSPRLGKYEQYF
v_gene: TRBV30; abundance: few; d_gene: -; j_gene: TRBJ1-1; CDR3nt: TGTGCCTGGATGAGGAGGGAGGGCACTGAAGCTTTCTTT; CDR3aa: CAWMRREGTEAFF
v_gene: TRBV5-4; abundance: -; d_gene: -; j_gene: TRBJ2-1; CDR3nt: TGTGCCAGCAGCTCGAGGAATGAGCAGTTCTTC; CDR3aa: CASSSRNEQFF
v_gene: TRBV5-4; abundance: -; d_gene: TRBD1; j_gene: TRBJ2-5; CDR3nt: TGTGCCAGCAGCCCGACAGGGGGCGAGGAGACCCAGTACTTC; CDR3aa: CASSPTGGEETQYF
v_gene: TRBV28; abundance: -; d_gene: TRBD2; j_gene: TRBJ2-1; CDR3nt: TGTGCCAGCAGTCCCTCCCCCAGGACTAGCGGTTACTACAATGAGCAGTTCTTC; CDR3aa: CASSPSPRTSGYYNEQFF
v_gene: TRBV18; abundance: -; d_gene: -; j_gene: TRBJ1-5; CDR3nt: TGTGCCAGCTCTGAGCAGGGAATGGATCAGCCCCAGCATTTT; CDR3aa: CASSEQGMDQPQHF
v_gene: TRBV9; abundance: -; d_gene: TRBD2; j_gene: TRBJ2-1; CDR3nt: TGTGCCAGCAGCCCAGGGTGGGAGGGCTTCAGTGAGCAGTTCTTC; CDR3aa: CASSPGWEGFSEQFF
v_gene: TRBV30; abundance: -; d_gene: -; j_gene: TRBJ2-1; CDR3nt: TGTGCCTGGAGTGTAGCGCCGACCTACAATGAGCAGTTCTTC; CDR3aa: CAWSVAPTYNEQFF
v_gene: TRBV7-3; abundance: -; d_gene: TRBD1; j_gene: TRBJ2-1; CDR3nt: TGTGCCAGCAGCCACGGGACAGGCCTTTACAATGAGCAGTTCTTC; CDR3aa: CASSHGTGLYNEQFF
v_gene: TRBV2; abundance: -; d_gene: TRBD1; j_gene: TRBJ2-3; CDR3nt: TGTGCCAGCAGTGATAGGGGACAGGGAGTCGGAGATACGCAGTATTTT; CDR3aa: CASSDRGQGVGDTQYF
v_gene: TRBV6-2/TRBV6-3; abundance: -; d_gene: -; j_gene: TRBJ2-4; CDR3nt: TGTGCCAGCAGTGGGGACTCAGGACTCATTCAGTACTTC; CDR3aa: CASSGDSGLIQYF
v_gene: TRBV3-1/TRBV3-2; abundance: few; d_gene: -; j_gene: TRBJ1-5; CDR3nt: TGTGCCAGCAGCCAAGACAGGGATCAGCCCCAGCATTTT; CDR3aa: CASSQDRDQPQHF
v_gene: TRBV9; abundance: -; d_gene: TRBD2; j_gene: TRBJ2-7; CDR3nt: TGTGCCAGCAGCGTAGTCCCAGTAAGCGGGAGGAGTTACGAGCAGTACTTC; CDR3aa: CASSVVPVSGRSYEQYF
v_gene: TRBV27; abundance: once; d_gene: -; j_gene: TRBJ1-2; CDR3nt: TGTGCCAGCAGTTTACAACCAGGCAACTATGGCTACACCTTC; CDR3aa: CASSLQPGNYGYTF
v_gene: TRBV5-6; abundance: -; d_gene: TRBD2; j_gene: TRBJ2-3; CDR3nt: TGTGCCAGCAGCTTGACTAGCGGGGGCCTCACAGATACGCAGTATTTT; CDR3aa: CASSLTSGGLTDTQYF
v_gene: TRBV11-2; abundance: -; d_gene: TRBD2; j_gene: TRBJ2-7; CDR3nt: TGTGCCAGCAGCGTTCGACTAGCGGGAATCTACGAGCAGTACTTC; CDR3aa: CASSVRLAGIYEQYF
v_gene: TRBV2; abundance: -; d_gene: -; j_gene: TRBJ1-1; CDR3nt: TGTGCCAGCAGTTATCCAGTTGAAGCTTTCTTT; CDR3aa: CASSYPVEAFF
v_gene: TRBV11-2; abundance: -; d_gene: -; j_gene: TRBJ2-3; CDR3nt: TGTGCCAGCAGCTTAGCGGGCACAGATACGCAGTATTTT; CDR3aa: CASSLAGTDTQYF
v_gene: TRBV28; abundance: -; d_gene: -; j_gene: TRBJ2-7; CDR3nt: TGTGCCAGCAGTTTAACCGGGAGTACCGACTACGAGCAGTACTTC; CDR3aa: CASSLTGSTDYEQYF
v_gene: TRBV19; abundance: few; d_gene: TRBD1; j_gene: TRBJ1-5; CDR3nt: TGTGCCAGTAGAGGACAGGGGATTCAGCCCCAGCATTTT; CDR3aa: CASRGQGIQPQHF
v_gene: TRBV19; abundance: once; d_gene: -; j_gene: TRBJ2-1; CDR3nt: TGTGCCAGTACCGATTCTAGCGTTCTCTCCTACAATGAGCAGTTCTTC; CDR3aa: CASTDSSVLSYNEQFF